One sample yielded the 24 T cell receptor beta chains listed below, sequenced in a study of molecular identifiers for immune sequencing clone quantification. TCRdb used MiXCR to reprocess the PCR reads, holding one entry per CDR3 protein. The data show 460,000 or so distinct CDR3 sequences, with about 25% seen just once and roughly 0.79% held by the top ten. The sequencing input was naive CD8+ T cells from blood, with Jurkat cell RNA spiked in. Documented subset: FACS-sorted CD8+CD4-CCR7+CD45RA+ naive T cells. Source of these receptors: a human donor in good health. Some libraries in this study had Jurkat cell RNA spiked in.

This clonotype was seen at least ten times. The chain joins TRBV5-1 to TRBJ2-7, with 14 bases aligning to TRBD2. With V trimmed by 4 bases and J by 6 bases, 6 bases remained unmatched. Germline CDR1 SGHRS, CDR2 YFSETQ. The CDR3 runs 15 residues. This CDR3 reads CASSPGLAGDSEQYF. The CDR3 bases are TGCGCCAGCAGCCCGGGACTAGCGGGAGACTCCGAGCAGTACTTC. Combining the CDR3 with reference TRBV5-1 and TRBJ2-7 gives the whole variable domain KAGVTQTPRYLIKTRGQQVTLSCSPISGHRSVSWYQQTPGQGLQFLFEYFSETQRNKGNFPGRFSGRQFSNSRSEMNVSTLELGDSALYLCASSPGLAGDSEQYFGPGTRLTVT.

The table lists this clonotype with a few counts. The gene calls are TRBV3-1 and TRBJ1-3; D remains ambiguous. There are 16 residues in the CDR3. Looked up from germline, CDR1 is LGHDT and CDR2 is YNNKEL (reference sequence). The V gene lost 4 bases and the J gene lost 0 bases, with 13 bases spanning the gap. Here the CDR3 DNA reads TGTGCCAGCAGCCCCGGACCCGCGAGCTCTGGAAACACCATATATTTT. Translating gives CASSPGPASSGNTIYF.

The chain combines TRBV27 with TRBJ2-1; 10 positions agree with TRBD1. J lost 3 bases, V lost 8 bases, and 4 bases had no gene match. Germline V CDR1 and CDR2: MNHEY, SMNVEV (reference sequence). The CDR3 spans 14 residues. DNA for the CDR3: TGTGCCAGCGCCAGGACAGGGGGCTACAATGAGCAGTTCTTC. Its protein is CASARTGGYNEQFF.

The chain's CDR3 is CASSHDPGQGIYEQYF. The DNA of the CDR3 is TGCGCCAGCAGCCATGACCCGGGACAGGGGATTTACGAGCAGTACTTC. The gene calls are TRBV4-1 and TRBJ2-7, with 10 bases that match TRBD1. The length of the CDR3 is 16 residues. The V segment lost 3 bases and the J segment 4 bases; nucleotides outside the gene matches: 9. Germline CDR1 is MGHRA and CDR2 is YSYEKL.

This clonotype was seen at least ten times. V usage is TRBV29-1 and J usage is TRBJ2-7, with a tentative D call TRBD2 (6 bases). V was cut by 1 base and J by 2 bases, with 15 bases left in between. Per the germline V gene, CDR1 is SQVTM and CDR2 is ANQGSEA. The CDR3 is 15 amino acids. The CDR3 reads CSVEGVEGSPYEQYF. The CDR3, as DNA: TGCAGCGTTGAAGGAGTGGAGGGGTCCCCCTACGAGCAGTACTTC.

The chain recombines TRBV7-6 with TRBJ2-2, with 8 bases fitting TRBD1. CDR3 length: 16 residues. The V gene's germline CDR1 is SGHVS and CDR2 FNYEAQ. The J segment lost 10 bases and the V segment lost 8 bases, leaving 18 bases of the junction unmatched. CDR3 in DNA: TGTGCCAGCGGCCTAGCACCTGGGACAGGTCTGAAGGAGCTGTTTTTT. Its protein is CASGLAPGTGLKELFF.

This clonotype was counted a few times. The V gene is TRBV27, the J gene TRBJ2-7, with D possibly called TRBD1 or TRBD2 (5 bases each). The CDR3 contains 14 residues. CDR1 and CDR2 from the germline V gene are MNHEY and SMNVEV (reference sequence). Trimming removed 7 bases from V and 3 bases from J, with 16 bases in between. CDR3 in DNA: TGTGCCAGCAACCCGGGGCGAGGGATCTACGAGCAGTACTTC. Its translation is CASNPGRGIYEQYF.

The rearrangement links TRBV21-1 to TRBJ1-1. TRBV21-1 is assigned pseudogene status. There are 15 residues in the CDR3. CDR3 nucleotide sequence: TGTGCCAGCAGCAAAGCGCGTCGGCGGAACACTGAAGCTTTCTTT. It encodes CASSKARRRNTEAFF.

This chain joins TRBV28 and TRBJ1-1; tentative D call: TRBD1 (6 bases). Germline CDR1 MDHEN, CDR2 SYDVKM. This CDR3 is 14 amino acids long. Between the trimmed V and J ends, which lost 6 bases and 6 bases, there was a span of 17 bases. DNA for the CDR3: TGTGCCAGCAGCCACGACAGGATAGTGCCTGAAGCTTTCTTT. Protein: CASSHDRIVPEAFF.

The V and J genes are TRBV6-5 and TRBJ1-6, with D hard to call. V lost 0 bases and J 2 bases, leaving 8 bases between the germline ends. This CDR3 has 16 amino acids. Per the germline V gene, CDR1 is MNHEY and CDR2 is SVGAGI. The CDR3 loop is CASSYSTVTYNSPLHF. The CDR3 coding sequence is TGTGCCAGCAGTTACTCGACCGTAACCTATAATTCACCCCTCCACTTT.

Points on this clonotype: A clone one base away is much larger, so this may be a read error. V gene TRBV29-1 combines with J gene TRBJ2-3, with 9 bases that match TRBD2. The J segment lost 10 bases and the V segment lost 7 bases, leaving 18 bases of the junction unmatched. The length of the CDR3 is 15 residues. Germline CDR1 SQVTM, CDR2 ANQGSEA. The CDR3 DNA reads as TGCAGCGCCACATATAGCGGGGGAAGGGGGGATGCGCAGTATTTT. Amino acid sequence: CSATYSGGRGDAQYF.

Points on this clonotype: One end of the junction varies from germline; a read error may be responsible. The chain joins TRBV4-3 to TRBJ2-7; D unclear. Germline CDR1 reads LGHNA; CDR2 reads YSLEER. The CDR3 contains 16 residues. The CDR3 DNA reads as TGCGCCAGCAGCCAAGATCGAGGTCGTACGTACCACGAGCGGTACTTC. It encodes CASSQDRGRTYHERYF.

The chain uses TRBV4-1 and TRBJ2-7; D uncertain. Trimming stripped 1 base from V and 1 base from J, with 8 bases between. There are 14 residues in the CDR3. The germline gives CDR1 MGHRA, CDR2 YSYEKL. CDR3 sequence reads: CASSQAPRSYEQYF. CDR3 nucleotide sequence: TGCGCCAGCAGCCAAGCTCCTAGGTCCTACGAGCAGTACTTC.

In this sample, this clonotype turned up many times. The chain uses TRBV30 and TRBJ2-3, with D possibly TRBD2 on 5 matching bases. Per the germline V gene, CDR1 is GTSNPN and CDR2 is SVGIG (reference sequence). The CDR3 sequence is 14 residues long. Trimming took off 4 bases at V and 6 bases at J, with 17 bases between the two ends. In nucleotides, the CDR3 is TGTGCCTGGACCCGGGGTGAGGCATCCGATACGCAGTATTTT. Its protein product is CAWTRGEASDTQYF.

CDR3 amino acids: CSASRDRAGNEQFF. For the CDR3, the DNA is TGCAGTGCGAGCCGGGACAGGGCCGGGAATGAGCAGTTCTTC. This sequence joins TRBV20-1 and TRBJ2-1; 9 nucleotides align to TRBD1. Unmatched junction bases numbered 10, after V lost 6 bases and J lost 7 bases. The germline V gene encodes CDR1 DFQATT and CDR2 SNEGSKA (reference sequence). This CDR3 is built from 14 residues.

This clonotype was seen a few times. The gene calls are TRBV5-6 and TRBJ1-4; D is possibly TRBD1 (6 bases). The germline gives CDR1 SGHDT, CDR2 YYEEEE. CDR3 length: 12 amino acids. With 3 bases removed from V and 7 bases from J, the gap between germline ends came to 7 bases. Here the CDR3 DNA reads TGTGCCAGCAGCTGGGGGGCTGAAAAACTGTTTTTT. It specifies CASSWGAEKLFF.

The chain links TRBV12-3 or TRBV12-4 to TRBJ2-7, with D perhaps being TRBD1 or TRBD2 (5 bases each). V dropped 6 bases and J dropped 0 bases, with 18 bases sitting between them. The CDR3 contains 16 residues. The CDR3 DNA reads TGTGCCAGCAGGGGACCGAATAGCGAGAGCTCCTACGAGCAGTACTTC. Protein product: CASRGPNSESSYEQYF.

The gene calls are TRBV6-5 and TRBJ2-1; D is unclear. The CDR3 has 13 residues. From germline, CDR1 is MNHEY and CDR2 SVGAGI. Trimming cost V 5 bases and J 9 bases, with 14 bases left between them. The CDR3 nucleotides are TGTGCCAGCAGTGCTCTAGTTTACGCTGAGCAGTTCTTC. This sequence encodes CASSALVYAEQFF.

In its sample, this clonotype was seen many times. The V call is TRBV7-2, the J call TRBJ1-2; 10 nucleotides agree with TRBD1. This CDR3 comprises 14 residues. The germline V gene has CDR1 SGHTA and CDR2 FQGNSA. V dropped 4 bases and J dropped 4; count of bases not matched to a gene: 3. CDR3 in amino acids: CASSSTGGAYGYTF. The CDR3 DNA is TGTGCCAGCAGCTCGACAGGGGGCGCCTATGGCTACACCTTC. Combining the CDR3 with reference TRBV7-2 and TRBJ1-2 gives the whole variable domain GAGVSQSPSNKVTEKGKDVELRCDPISGHTALYWYRQSLGQGLEFLIYFQGNSAPDKSGLPSDRFSAERTGGSVSTLTIQRTQQEDSAVYLCASSSTGGAYGYTFGSGTRLTVV.

This chain joins TRBV6-1 and TRBJ2-7; D is undetermined. The CDR3 loop spans 14 amino acids. Trimming stripped 2 bases from V and 4 bases from J, with 12 bases between. Germline V CDR1 and CDR2: MNHNS, SASEGT. The CDR3 spells CASSEIRNGYEQYF. The DNA for the CDR3 is TGTGCCAGCAGTGAAATCCGCAATGGGTACGAGCAGTACTTC.

The V call is TRBV20-1, the J call TRBJ2-1, with TRBD2 matching 8 bases. This CDR3 comprises 12 residues. V was pared by 7 bases and J by 6 bases, with 5 bases of the junction left unmatched. From germline, CDR1 is DFQATT and CDR2 SNEGSKA (reference sequence). The CDR3 is CSELAGLNEQFF. Written as DNA, the CDR3 is TGCAGTGAATTAGCGGGACTCAATGAGCAGTTCTTC.

Concerning this clonotype: A much bigger clone sits one base away, suggesting this may be a read error. The chain couples TRBV7-6 to TRBJ2-3; 9 bases align to TRBD1. Per the germline V gene, CDR1 is SGHVS and CDR2 is FNYEAQ. CDR3 length: 15 amino acids. J was trimmed by 4 bases and V by 5 bases; bases with no gene match: 7. This CDR3 reads CASSGGQGGADTQYF. CDR3 coding DNA: TGTGCCAGCAGCGGGGGACAGGGAGGTGCAGATACGCAGTATTTT.

This clonotype turned up a few times. This sequence joins TRBV6-6 and TRBJ2-3; D not resolved. CDR3 length: 15 residues. Germline V gives CDR1 MNHNY, CDR2 SVGAGI (reference sequence). V was pared by 5 bases and J by 2 bases, with 14 bases between. For the CDR3, the DNA is TGTGCCAGCAGTAAATCTTCGGGCTTCACAGATACGCAGTATTTT. Amino acid sequence: CASSKSSGFTDTQYF.

As regards this clonotype: This may be a read error: a much more frequent sequence differs by one nucleotide. The rearrangement joins TRBV5-5 to TRBJ1-4, with 7 bases identical to TRBD1. V was pared by 4 bases and J by 4 bases, with 7 bases of the junction left unmatched. This CDR3 contains 15 residues. Germline assignment: CDR1 SGHKS and CDR2 YYEKEE (reference sequence). CDR3 nucleotide sequence: TGTGCCAGCAGCACAGGGACAGCTTTTAATGAAAAACTGTTTTTT. It yields the protein CASSTGTAFNEKLFF.